This T cell receptor (beta chain) emerged from a study of metastatic and nonmetastatic thyroid tumors. Study-wide background: Comparative analysis of repertoires was undertaken across blood and tumor or nodule tissue obtained from malignant and benign thyroid patients. Whole-study results and caveats: The study reportedly found significantly higher TCR beta diversity in malignant thyroid tumors than benign nodules, in blood and tumor.

Every patient underwent thyroid surgery untreated. As originally analysed: The study built a papillary thyroid cancer distant-metastasis classifier from CDR3 differences across clinicopathological groups. TCRdb recomputed clones from the PCR reads via MiXCR. TCRdb's processing, not the authors', yielded these V and J calls. The sample lists about 16,000 clones; about 32% were seen once. Trimming took off 6 bases at V and 5 bases at J, with 8 bases between the two ends. The CDR3 is made up of 12 amino acids. Germline values: CDR1 SNHLY, CDR2 FYNNEI. This clone was found many times. Antigen unknown. The gene calls are TRBV2 and TRBJ2-1, with D hard to call. This receptor was obtained from a male donor with papillary thyroid cancer or a benign thyroid nodule (not recorded which). Some clones in this sample may be carry-over from other donors' samples. The sequencing input was tumor tissue. The CDR3 protein is CASRRRNNEQFF. The CDR3 DNA follows: TGTGCCAGCAGAAGGCGAAACAATGAGCAGTTCTTC.